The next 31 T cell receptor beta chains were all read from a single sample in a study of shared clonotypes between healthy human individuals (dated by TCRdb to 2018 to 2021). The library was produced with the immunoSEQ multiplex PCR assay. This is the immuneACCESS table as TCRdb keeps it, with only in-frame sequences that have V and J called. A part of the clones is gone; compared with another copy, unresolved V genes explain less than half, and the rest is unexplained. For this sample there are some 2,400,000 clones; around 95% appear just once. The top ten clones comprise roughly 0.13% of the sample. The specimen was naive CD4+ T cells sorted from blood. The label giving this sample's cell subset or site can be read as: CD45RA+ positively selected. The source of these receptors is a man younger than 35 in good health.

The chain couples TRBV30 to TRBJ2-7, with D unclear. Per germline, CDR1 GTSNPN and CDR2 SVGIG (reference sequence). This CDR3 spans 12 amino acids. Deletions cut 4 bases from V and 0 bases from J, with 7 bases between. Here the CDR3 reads CAWTTNSYEQYF. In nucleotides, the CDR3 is TGTGCCTGGACCACGAACTCCTACGAGCAGTACTTC.

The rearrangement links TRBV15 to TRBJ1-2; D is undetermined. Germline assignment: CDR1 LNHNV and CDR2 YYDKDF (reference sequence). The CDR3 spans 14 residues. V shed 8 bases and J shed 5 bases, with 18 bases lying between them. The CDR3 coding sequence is TGTGCCACCCATGACAAAGGGCCCCGGTATGGCTACACCTTC. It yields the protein CATHDKGPRYGYTF.

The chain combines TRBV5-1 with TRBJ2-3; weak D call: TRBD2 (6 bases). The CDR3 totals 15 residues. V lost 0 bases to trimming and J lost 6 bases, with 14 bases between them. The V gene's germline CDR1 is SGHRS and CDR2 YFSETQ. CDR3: CASSLALAGIDTQYF. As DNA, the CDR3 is TGCGCCAGCAGCTTGGCACTAGCCGGTATCGATACGCAGTATTTT.

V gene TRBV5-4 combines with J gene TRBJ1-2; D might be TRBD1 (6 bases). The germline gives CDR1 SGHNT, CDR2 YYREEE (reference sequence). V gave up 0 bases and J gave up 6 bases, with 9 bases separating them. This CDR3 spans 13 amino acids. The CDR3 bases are TGTGCCAGCAGCTTGGTGGGACAAGATGGCTACACCTTC. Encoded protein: CASSLVGQDGYTF. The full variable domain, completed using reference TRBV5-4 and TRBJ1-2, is ETGVTQSPTHLIKTRGQQVTLRCSSQSGHNTVSWYQQALGQGPQFIFQYYREEENGRGNFPPRFSGLQFPNYSSELNVNALELDDSALYLCASSLVGQDGYTFGSGTRLTVV.

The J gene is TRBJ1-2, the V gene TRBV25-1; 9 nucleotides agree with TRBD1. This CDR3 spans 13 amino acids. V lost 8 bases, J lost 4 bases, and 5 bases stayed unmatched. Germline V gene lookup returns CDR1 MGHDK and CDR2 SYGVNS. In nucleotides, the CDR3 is TGTGCCAGCCGGACAGGGGCGAGCTATGGCTACACCTTC. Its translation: CASRTGASYGYTF.

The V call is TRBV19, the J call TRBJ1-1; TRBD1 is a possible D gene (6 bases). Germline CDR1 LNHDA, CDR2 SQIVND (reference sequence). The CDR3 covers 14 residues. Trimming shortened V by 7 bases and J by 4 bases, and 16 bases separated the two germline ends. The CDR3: CASMGGGDLTEAFF. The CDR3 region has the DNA TGTGCCAGTATGGGAGGGGGGGATCTCACTGAAGCTTTCTTT.

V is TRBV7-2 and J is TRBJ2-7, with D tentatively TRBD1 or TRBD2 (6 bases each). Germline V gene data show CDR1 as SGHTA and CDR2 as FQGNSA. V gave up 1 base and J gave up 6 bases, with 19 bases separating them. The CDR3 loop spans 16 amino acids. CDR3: CASSLGPGGGPAEQYF. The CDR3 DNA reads TGTGCCAGCAGCTTAGGCCCAGGAGGGGGTCCCGCCGAGCAGTACTTC.

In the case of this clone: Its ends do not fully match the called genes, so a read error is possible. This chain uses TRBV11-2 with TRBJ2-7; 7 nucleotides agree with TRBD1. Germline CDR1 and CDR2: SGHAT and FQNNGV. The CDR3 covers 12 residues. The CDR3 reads CASSLGGQFPRF. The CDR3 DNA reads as TGTGCCAGCAGCTTAGGGGGACAGTTTCCGCGATTC.

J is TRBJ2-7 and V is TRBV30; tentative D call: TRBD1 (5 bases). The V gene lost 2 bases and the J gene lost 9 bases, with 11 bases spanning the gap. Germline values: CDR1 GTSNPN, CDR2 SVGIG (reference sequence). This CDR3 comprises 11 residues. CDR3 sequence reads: CAWSLQTAQYF. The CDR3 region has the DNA TGTGCCTGGAGTCTCCAGACAGCGCAGTACTTC. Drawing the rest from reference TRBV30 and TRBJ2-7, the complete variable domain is SQTIHQWPATLVQPVGSPLSLECTVEGTSNPNLYWYRQAAGRGLQLLFYSVGIGQISSEVPQNLSASRPQDRQFILSSKKLLLSDSGFYLCAWSLQTAQYFGPGTRLTVT.

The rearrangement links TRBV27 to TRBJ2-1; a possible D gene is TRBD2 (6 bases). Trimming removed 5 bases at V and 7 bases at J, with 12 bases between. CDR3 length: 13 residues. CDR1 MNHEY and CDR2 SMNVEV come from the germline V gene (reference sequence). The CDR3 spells CASSRDWRNEQFF. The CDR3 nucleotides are TGTGCCAGCAGTCGGGACTGGCGGAATGAGCAGTTCTTC.

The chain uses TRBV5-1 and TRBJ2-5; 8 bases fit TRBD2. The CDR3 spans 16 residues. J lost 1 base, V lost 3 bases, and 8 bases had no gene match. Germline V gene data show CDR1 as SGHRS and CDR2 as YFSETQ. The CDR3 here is CASSWELTSGQETQYF. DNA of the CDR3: TGCGCCAGCAGCTGGGAGCTTACTAGCGGCCAAGAGACCCAGTACTTC. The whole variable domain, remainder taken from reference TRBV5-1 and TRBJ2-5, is KAGVTQTPRYLIKTRGQQVTLSCSPISGHRSVSWYQQTPGQGLQFLFEYFSETQRNKGNFPGRFSGRQFSNSRSEMNVSTLELGDSALYLCASSWELTSGQETQYFGPGTRLLVL.

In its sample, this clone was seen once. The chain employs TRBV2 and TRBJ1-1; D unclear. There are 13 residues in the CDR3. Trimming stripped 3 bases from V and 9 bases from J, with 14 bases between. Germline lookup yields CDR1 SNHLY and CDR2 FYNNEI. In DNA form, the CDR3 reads TGTGCCAGCAGTGATCGAGGAATTGGGAAAGCTTTCTTT. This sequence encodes CASSDRGIGKAFF.

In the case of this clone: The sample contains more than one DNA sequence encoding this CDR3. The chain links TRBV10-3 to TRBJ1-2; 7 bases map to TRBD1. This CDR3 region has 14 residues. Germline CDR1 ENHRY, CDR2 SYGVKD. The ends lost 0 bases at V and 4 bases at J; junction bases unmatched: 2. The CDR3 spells CAISESRDSYGYTF. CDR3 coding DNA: TGTGCCATCAGTGAGTCCCGGGACAGCTATGGCTACACCTTC.

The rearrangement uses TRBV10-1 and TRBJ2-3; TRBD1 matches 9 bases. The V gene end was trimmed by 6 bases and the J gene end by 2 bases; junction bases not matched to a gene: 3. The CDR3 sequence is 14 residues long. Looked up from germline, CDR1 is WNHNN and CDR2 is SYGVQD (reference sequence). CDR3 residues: CASRGDRDTDTQYF. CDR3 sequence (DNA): TGCGCCAGCAGGGGGGACAGGGACACAGATACGCAGTATTTT.

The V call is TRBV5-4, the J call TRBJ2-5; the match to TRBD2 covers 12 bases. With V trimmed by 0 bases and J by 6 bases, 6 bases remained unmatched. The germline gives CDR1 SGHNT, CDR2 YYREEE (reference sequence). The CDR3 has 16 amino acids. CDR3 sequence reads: CASSLGTSGIGKTQYF. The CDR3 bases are TGTGCCAGCAGCTTGGGGACTAGCGGGATCGGGAAGACCCAGTACTTC.

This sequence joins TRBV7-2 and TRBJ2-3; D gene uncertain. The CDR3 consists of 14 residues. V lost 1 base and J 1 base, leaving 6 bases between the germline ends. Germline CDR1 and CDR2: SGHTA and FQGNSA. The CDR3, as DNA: TGTGCCAGCAGCTTAGACCCCGGCACAGATACGCAGTATTTT. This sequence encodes CASSLDPGTDTQYF.

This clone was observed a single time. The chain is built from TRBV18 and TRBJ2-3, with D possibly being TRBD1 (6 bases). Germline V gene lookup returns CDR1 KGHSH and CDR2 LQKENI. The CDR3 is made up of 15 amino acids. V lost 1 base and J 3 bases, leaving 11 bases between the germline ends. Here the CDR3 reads CASSPLQGRTDTQYF. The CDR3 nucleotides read TGTGCCAGCTCACCACTTCAGGGGCGAACAGATACGCAGTATTTT. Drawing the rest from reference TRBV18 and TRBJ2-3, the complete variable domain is NAGVMQNPRHLVRRRGQEARLRCSPMKGHSHVYWYRQLPEEGLKFMVYLQKENIIDESGMPKERFSAEFPKEGPSILRIQQVVRGDSAAYFCASSPLQGRTDTQYFGPGTRLTVL.

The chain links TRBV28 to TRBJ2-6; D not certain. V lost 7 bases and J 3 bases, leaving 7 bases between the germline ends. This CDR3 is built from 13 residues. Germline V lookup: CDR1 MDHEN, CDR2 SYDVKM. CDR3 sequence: CASNRVGANVLTF. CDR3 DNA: TGTGCCAGCAATAGGGTTGGGGCCAACGTCCTGACTTTC.

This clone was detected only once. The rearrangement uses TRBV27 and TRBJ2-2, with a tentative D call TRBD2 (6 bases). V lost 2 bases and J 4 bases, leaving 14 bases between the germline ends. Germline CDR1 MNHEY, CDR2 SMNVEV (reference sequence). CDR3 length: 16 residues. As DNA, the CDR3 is TGTGCCAGCAGTTTAGGACCCCCGGGGGTCACCGGGGAGCTGTTTTTT. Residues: CASSLGPPGVTGELFF.

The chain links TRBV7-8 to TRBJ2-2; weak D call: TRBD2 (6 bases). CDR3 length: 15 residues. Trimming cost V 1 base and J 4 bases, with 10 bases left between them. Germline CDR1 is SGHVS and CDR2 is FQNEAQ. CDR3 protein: CASSLGGGGTGELFF. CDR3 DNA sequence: TGTGCCAGCAGCTTAGGGGGAGGCGGCACCGGGGAGCTGTTTTTT.

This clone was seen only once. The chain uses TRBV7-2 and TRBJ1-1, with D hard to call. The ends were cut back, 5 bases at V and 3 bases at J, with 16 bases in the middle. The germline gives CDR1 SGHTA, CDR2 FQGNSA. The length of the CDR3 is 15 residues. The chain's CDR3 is CASSPRSVLDTEAFF. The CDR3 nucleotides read TGTGCCAGCAGCCCCCGCTCTGTTTTGGACACTGAAGCTTTCTTT. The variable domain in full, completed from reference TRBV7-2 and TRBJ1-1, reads GAGVSQSPSNKVTEKGKDVELRCDPISGHTALYWYRQSLGQGLEFLIYFQGNSAPDKSGLPSDRFSAERTGGSVSTLTIQRTQQEDSAVYLCASSPRSVLDTEAFFGQGTRLTVV.

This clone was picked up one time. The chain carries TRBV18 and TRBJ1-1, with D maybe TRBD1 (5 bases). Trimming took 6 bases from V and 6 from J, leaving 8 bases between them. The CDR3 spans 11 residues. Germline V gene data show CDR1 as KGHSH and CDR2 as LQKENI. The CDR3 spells CASSWGAEAFF. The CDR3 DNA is TGTGCCAGCTCGTGGGGGGCTGAAGCTTTCTTT.

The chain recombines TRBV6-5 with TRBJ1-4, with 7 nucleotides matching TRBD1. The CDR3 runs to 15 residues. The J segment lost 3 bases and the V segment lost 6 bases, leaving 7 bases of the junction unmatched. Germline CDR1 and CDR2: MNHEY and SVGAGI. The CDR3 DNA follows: TGTGCCAGCAGGGGTTCAGGGGGTTCTAATGAAAAACTGTTTTTT. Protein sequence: CASRGSGGSNEKLFF.

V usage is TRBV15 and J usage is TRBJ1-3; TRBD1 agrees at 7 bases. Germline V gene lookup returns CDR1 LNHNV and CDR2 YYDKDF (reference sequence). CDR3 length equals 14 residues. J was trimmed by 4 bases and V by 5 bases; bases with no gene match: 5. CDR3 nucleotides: TGTGCCACCAGCTCTCAGGGGGTGGGAAACACCATATATTTT. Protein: CATSSQGVGNTIYF. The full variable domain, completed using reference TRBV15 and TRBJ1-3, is DAMVIQNPRYQVTQFGKPVTLSCSQTLNHNVMYWYQQKSSQAPKLLFHYYDKDFNNEADTPDNFQSRRPNTSFCFLDIRSPGLGDTAMYLCATSSQGVGNTIYFGEGSWLTVV.

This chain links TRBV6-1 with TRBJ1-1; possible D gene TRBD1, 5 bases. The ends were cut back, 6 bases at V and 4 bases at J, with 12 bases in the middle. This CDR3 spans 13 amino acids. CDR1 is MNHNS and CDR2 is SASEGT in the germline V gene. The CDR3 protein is CASRSLGGTEAFF. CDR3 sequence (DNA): TGTGCCAGCAGGTCCCTGGGGGGCACTGAAGCTTTCTTT.

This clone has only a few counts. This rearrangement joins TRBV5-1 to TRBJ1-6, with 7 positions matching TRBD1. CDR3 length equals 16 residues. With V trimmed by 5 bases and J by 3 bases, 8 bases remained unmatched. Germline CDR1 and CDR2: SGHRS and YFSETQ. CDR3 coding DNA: TGCGCCAGCAGATCCACAGGGGAGGGCTATAATTCACCCCTCCACTTT. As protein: CASRSTGEGYNSPLHF.

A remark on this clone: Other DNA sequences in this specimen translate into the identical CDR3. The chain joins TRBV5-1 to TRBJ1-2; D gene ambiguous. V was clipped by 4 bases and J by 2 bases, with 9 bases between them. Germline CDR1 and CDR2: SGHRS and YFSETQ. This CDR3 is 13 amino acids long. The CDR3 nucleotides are TGCGCCAGCAGCACTACAGTGAACTATGGCTACACCTTC. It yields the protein CASSTTVNYGYTF.

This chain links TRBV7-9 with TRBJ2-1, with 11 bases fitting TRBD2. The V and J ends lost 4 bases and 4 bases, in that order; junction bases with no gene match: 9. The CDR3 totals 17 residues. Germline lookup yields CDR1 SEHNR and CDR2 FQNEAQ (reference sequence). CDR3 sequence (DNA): TGTGCCAGCAGCTCCCCTTCCGGGACTAGCGGATACAATGAGCAGTTCTTC. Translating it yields CASSSPSGTSGYNEQFF.

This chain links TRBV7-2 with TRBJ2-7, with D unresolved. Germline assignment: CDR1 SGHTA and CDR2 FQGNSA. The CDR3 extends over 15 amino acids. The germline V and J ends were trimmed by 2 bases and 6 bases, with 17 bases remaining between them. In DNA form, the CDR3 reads TGTGCCAGCAGCTTAACGGCGGACCCCCTTTCCGAGCAGTACTTC. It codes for CASSLTADPLSEQYF.

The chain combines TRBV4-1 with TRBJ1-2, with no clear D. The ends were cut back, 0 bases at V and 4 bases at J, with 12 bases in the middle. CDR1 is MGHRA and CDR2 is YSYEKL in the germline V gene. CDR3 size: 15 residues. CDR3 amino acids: CASSQESHVGYGYTF. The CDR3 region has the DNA TGCGCCAGCAGCCAAGAATCGCACGTCGGCTATGGCTACACCTTC.

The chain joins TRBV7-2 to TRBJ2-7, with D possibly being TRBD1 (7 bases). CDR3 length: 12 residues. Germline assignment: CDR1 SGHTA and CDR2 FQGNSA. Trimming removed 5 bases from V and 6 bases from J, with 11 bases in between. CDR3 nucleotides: TGTGCCAGCAGCGCGGGGACAGCCGAGCAGTACTTC. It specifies CASSAGTAEQYF.